This note documents a single T cell receptor (beta chain) sequence. Its specificity is unknown. The sample belongs to a study of cytomegalovirus exposure and HLA in healthy donors. Whole-study results and caveats: In vitro confirmation showed three CMV-associated chains to be CMV antigen specific. A prior analysis recorded that most TCR beta V segments were productive about 87% or about 30% of the time. The majority of TCR sequences were rare, yet some public TCRs appeared in many donors.

Germline V CDR1 and CDR2: SEHNR, FQNEAQ (reference sequence). There are 15 residues in the CDR3. With 1 base removed from V and 1 base from J, the gap between germline ends came to 10 bases. The PCR ran on 60 Vbeta and 13 Jbeta primers. The data were produced by immunoSEQ multiplex PCR, yet TCRdb's version contains in-frame clones alone and is incomplete. The sample includes some 110,000 clones, approximately 70% of them seen just once. This TCR was sampled from a man in his late teens or twenties in good health and CMV-seronegative. The sample was PBMCs. V usage is TRBV7-9 and J usage is TRBJ2-5; D may be TRBD2 (6 bases). The CDR3 here is CASSLGRGVQETQYF. DNA for the CDR3: TGTGCCAGCAGCTTAGGGAGGGGAGTCCAAGAGACCCAGTACTTC.